The source of this T cell receptor beta chain is a study of cytomegalovirus exposure and HLA in healthy donors. Deletions cut 0 bases from V and 9 bases from J, with 18 bases between. This CDR3 contains 16 residues. Germline CDR1 SGHRS, CDR2 YFSETQ. The assay was immunoSEQ multiplex PCR, and TCRdb's table has in-frame clones only and misses some. This table has about 150,000 clones, about 86% appearing once. The specimen sequenced was PBMCs. This clonotype was obtained from a human donor in good health. The chain employs TRBV5-1 and TRBJ1-4; D not certain. The CDR3 DNA is TGCGCCAGCAGCTTGGAGAAGGGTGGAGGGAGGCAAAAACTGTTTTTT. It codes for CASSLEKGGGRQKLFF.